This section outlines one T cell receptor beta chain sequence together with its context. Its matching antigen is unknown. The sample is drawn from a study of shared clonotypes between healthy human individuals. The study, taken as a whole, reports: Roughly 5% of naive CD4 clonotypes were shared across a few donors. Clonotype sharing among donors, it was expected, would be affected by sequencing depth.

Evenly divided among several immunoSEQ plates was the genomic DNA of each subset. Using 200 ng DNA, 30,000 or so T cell genomes, the sorted-subset replicate PCRs were run. Sequencing was performed with immunoSEQ multiplex PCR; in TCRdb, only in-frame clones are kept and a portion is missing. The table includes over 950,000 clones, approximately 75% detected once. CDR3 length: 15 amino acids. The V segment lost 4 bases and the J segment 3 bases; nucleotides outside the gene matches: 5. The V gene's germline CDR1 is SGHNT and CDR2 YENEEA. The chain links TRBV11-3 to TRBJ2-7, with 11 positions matching TRBD1. The clonotype originates from a young man in good health. Some clones in this sample may be carry-over from other donors' samples. The specimen sequenced was memory CD4+ T cells from PBMCs. Subset here: CD45RA-negative fraction. The CDR3 here is CASSSGQGGHYEQYF. The CDR3, as DNA: TGTGCCAGCAGCTCGGGACAGGGGGGCCACTACGAGCAGTACTTC.